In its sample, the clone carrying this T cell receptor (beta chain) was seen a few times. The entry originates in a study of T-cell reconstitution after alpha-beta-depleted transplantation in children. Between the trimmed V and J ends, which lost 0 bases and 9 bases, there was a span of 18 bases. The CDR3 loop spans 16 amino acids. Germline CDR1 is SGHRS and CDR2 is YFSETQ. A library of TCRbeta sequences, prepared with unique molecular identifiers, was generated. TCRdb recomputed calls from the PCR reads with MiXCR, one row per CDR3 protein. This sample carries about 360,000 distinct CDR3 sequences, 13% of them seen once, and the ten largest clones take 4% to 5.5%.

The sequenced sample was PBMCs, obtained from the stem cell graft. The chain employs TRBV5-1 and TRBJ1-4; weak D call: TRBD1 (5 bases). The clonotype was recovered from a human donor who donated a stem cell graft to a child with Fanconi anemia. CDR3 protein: CASSLGDLRGTQKLFF. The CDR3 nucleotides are TGCGCCAGCAGCTTGGGGGACTTGCGCGGAACGCAAAAACTGTTTTTT.